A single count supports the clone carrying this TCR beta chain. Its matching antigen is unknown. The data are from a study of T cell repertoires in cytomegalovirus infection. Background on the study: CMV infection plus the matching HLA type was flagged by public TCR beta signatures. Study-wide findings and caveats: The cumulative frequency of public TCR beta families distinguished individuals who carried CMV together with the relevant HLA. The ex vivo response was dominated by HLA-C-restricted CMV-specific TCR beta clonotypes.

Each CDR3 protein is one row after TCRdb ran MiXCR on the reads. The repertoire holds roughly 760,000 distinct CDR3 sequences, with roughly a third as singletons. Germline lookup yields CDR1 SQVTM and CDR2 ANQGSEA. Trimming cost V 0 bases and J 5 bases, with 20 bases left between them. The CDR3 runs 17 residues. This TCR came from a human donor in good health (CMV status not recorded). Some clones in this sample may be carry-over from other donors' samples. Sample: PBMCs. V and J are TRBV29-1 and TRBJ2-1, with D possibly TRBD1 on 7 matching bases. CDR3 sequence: CSVEDQGGWGGHNEQFF. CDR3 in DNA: TGCAGCGTTGAAGATCAGGGGGGTTGGGGAGGACACAATGAGCAGTTCTTC.